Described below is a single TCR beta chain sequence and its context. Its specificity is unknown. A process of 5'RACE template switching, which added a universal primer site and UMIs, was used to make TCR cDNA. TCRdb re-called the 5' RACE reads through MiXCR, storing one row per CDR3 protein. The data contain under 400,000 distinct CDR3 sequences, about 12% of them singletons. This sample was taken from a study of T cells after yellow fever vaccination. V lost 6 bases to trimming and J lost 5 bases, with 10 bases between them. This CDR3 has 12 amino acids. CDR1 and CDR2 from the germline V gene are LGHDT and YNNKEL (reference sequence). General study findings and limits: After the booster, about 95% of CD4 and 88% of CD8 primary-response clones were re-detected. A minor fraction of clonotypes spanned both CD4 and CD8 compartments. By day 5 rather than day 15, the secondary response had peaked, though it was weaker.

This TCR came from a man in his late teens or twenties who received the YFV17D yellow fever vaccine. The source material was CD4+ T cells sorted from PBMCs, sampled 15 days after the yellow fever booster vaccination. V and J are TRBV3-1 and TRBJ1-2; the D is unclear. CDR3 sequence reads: CASRSRSYGYTF. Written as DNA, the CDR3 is TGTGCCAGCAGATCTCGATCGTATGGCTACACCTTC.